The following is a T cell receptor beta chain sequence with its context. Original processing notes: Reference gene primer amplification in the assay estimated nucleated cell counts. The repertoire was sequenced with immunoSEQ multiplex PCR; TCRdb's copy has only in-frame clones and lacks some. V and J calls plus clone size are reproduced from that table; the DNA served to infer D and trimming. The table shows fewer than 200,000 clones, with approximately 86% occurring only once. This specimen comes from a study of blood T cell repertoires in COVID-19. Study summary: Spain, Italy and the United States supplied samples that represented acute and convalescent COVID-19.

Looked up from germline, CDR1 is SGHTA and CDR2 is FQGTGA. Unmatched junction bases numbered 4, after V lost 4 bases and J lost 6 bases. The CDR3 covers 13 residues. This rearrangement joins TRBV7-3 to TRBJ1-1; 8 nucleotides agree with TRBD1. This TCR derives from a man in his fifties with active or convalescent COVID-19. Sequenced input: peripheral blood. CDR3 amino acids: CASSSLQGAEAFF. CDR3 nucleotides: TGTGCCAGCAGCTCTCTACAGGGGGCTGAAGCTTTCTTT.